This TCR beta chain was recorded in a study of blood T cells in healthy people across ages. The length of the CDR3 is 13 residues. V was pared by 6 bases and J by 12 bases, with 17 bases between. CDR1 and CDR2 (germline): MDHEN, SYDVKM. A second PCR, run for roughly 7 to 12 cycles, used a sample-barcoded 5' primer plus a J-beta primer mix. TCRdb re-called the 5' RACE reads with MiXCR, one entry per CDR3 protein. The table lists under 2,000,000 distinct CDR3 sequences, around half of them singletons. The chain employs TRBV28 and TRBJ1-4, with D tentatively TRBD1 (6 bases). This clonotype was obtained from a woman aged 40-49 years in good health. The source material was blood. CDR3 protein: CASSLMGAGELFF. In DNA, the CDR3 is TGTGCCAGCAGCCTCATGGGGGCAGGGGAACTGTTTTTT.